Sequencing of this T cell receptor beta chain was carried out in a study of lymphopenia after photon versus proton radiotherapy. Here immunoSEQ multiplex PCR was the method, and the copy in TCRdb shows in-frame clones only, minus some. This table holds about 160,000 clones, approximately 91% found once. The germline V gene has CDR1 SGHNT and CDR2 YYREEE (reference sequence). Trimming stripped 4 bases from V and 6 bases from J, with 13 bases between. The CDR3 loop spans 13 amino acids. The chain is built from TRBV5-4 and TRBJ1-1; no reliable D call. This TCR was recovered from a man aged 50-60 years with gastric cancer. Material: peripheral blood, obtained from a patient treated with photon-based radiotherapy. The CDR3 is CASSLDLSPEAFF. The CDR3 nucleotides are TGTGCCAGCAGCCTTGACCTAAGCCCTGAAGCTTTCTTT. The variable domain in full, completed from reference TRBV5-4 and TRBJ1-1, reads ETGVTQSPTHLIKTRGQQVTLRCSSQSGHNTVSWYQQALGQGPQFIFQYYREEENGRGNFPPRFSGLQFPNYSSELNVNALELDDSALYLCASSLDLSPEAFFGQGTRLTVV.